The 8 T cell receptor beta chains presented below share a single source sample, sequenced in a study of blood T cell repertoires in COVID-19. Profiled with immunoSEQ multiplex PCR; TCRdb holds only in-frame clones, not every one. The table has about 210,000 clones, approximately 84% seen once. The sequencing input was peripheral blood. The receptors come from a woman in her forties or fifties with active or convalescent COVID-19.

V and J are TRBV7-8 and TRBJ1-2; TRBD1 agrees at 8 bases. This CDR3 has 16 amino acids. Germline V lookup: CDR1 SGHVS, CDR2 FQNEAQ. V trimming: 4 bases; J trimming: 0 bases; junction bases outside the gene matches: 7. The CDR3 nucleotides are TGTGCCAGCAGCTCGGGGGGACAGGAGTCTAACTATGGCTACACCTTC. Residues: CASSSGGQESNYGYTF.

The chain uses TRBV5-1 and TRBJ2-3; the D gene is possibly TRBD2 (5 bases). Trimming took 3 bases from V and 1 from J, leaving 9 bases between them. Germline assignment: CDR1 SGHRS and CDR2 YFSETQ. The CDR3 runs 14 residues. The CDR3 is CASSSGKGTDTQYF. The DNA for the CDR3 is TGCGCCAGCAGCTCGGGAAAGGGCACAGATACGCAGTATTTT.

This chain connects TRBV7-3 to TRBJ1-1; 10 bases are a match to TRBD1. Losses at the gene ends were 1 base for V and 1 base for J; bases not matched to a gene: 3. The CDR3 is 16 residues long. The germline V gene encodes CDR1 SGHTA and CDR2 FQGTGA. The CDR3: CASSLMGQGKNTEAFF. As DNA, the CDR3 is TGTGCCAGCAGCTTAATGGGACAGGGGAAGAACACTGAAGCTTTCTTT. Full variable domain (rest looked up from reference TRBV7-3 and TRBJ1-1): GAGVSQTPSNKVTEKGKYVELRCDPISGHTALYWYRQSLGQGPEFLIYFQGTGAADDSGLPNDRFFAVRPEGSVSTLKIQRTERGDSAVYLCASSLMGQGKNTEAFFGQGTRLTVV.

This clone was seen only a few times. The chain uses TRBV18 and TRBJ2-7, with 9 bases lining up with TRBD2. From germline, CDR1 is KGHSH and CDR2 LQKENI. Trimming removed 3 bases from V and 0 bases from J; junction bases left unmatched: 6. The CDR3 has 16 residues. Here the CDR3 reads CASSPPSGRSSYEQYF. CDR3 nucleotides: TGTGCCAGCTCACCTCCGAGCGGGAGGTCCTCCTACGAGCAGTACTTC. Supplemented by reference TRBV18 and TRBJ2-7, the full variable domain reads NAGVMQNPRHLVRRRGQEARLRCSPMKGHSHVYWYRQLPEEGLKFMVYLQKENIIDESGMPKERFSAEFPKEGPSILRIQQVVRGDSAAYFCASSPPSGRSSYEQYFGPGTRLTVT.

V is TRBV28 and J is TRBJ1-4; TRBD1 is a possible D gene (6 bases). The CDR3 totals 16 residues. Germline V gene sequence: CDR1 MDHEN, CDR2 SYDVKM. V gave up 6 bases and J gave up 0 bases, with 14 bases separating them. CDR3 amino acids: CASRPRGATTNEKLFF. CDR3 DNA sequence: TGTGCCAGCAGGCCCCGGGGGGCGACAACTAATGAAAAACTGTTTTTT.

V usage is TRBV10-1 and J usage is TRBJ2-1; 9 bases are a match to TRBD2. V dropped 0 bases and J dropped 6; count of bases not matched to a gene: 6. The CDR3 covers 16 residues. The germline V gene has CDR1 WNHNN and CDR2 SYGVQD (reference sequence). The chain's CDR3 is CASSESSGRKINEQFF. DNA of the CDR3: TGCGCCAGCAGTGAGTCGAGCGGGAGGAAAATCAATGAGCAGTTCTTC.

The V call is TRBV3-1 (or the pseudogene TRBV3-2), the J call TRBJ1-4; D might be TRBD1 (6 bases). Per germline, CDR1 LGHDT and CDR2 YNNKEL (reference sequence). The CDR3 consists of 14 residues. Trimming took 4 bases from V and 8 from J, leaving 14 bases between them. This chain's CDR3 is CASSPQGVAEKLFF. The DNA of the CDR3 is TGTGCCAGCAGCCCACAGGGAGTCGCGGAAAAACTGTTTTTT.

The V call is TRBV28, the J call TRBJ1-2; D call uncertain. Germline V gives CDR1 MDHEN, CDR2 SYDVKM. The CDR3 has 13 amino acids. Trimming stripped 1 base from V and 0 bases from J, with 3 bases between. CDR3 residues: CASSLSANYGYTF. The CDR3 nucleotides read TGTGCCAGCAGTTTATCAGCTAACTATGGCTACACCTTC.